Below are 30 T cell receptor beta chains sequenced from a single sample in a study of T cells in Graves' hyperthyroidism and ophthalmopathy. RNA transcripts provided the source from which TCR beta CDR3 regions were amplified. A set of HTBI primers served as the primers for a first-round RT-PCR of the TCR CDR3. In TCRdb, the multiplex PCR reads were re-called with MiXCR into one record per CDR3 protein. The data contain 500,000 to 650,000 distinct CDR3 sequences, more than 12% of them singletons. Sequenced: blood. These receptors were collected from a woman aged 50 to 60 with Graves' ophthalmopathy.

V usage is TRBV4-2 and J usage is TRBJ1-5; D not certain. The germline gives CDR1 LGHNA, CDR2 YNFKEQ. Trimming pared 6 bases from V and 0 bases from J, leaving 9 bases between. This CDR3 is built from 14 residues. The CDR3 spells CASREENSNQPQHF. CDR3 sequence (DNA): TGTGCCAGCAGAGAGGAAAATAGCAATCAGCCCCAGCATTTT.

In this sample, this clonotype turned up a few times. The chain couples TRBV4-1 to TRBJ2-5; 7 positions match TRBD1. V shed 0 bases, J shed 14 bases, and the junction held 12 bases outside the gene matches. CDR1 and CDR2 from the germline V gene are MGHRA and YSYEKL. This CDR3 has 14 amino acids. The CDR3, as DNA: TGCGCCAGCAGCCAAGATGTGACTTCAGGGACAGTTTACTTC. Protein sequence: CASSQDVTSGTVYF.

This clonotype was found many times. The gene calls are TRBV19 and TRBJ1-1; perhaps TRBD1 as D (6 bases). This CDR3 has 11 residues. Germline-derived CDR1 and CDR2 are LNHDA and SQIVND (reference sequence). The V and J ends lost 5 bases and 11 bases respectively, with 12 bases between them. CDR3 bases: TGTGCCAGTAGTGTACAGGGATCCGCTTTCTTT. It specifies CASSVQGSAFF. The full variable domain, with the rest looked up from reference TRBV19 and TRBJ1-1, is DGGITQSPKYLFRKEGQNVTLSCEQNLNHDAMYWYRQDPGQGLRLIYYSQIVNDFQKGDIAEGYSVSREKKESFPLTVTSAQKNPTAFYLCASSVQGSAFFGQGTRLTVV.

This clonotype was counted only a few times. The rearrangement joins TRBV11-2 to TRBJ1-1; 8 nucleotides line up with TRBD1. The CDR3 contains 15 residues. The germline gives CDR1 SGHAT, CDR2 FQNNGV. Losses at the gene ends were 1 base for V and 4 bases for J; bases not matched to a gene: 5. DNA of the CDR3: TGTGCCAGCAGCTTAGCTACAGGGGGTGGCACTGAAGCTTTCTTT. It codes for CASSLATGGGTEAFF.

This clonotype was counted a few times. The chain is built from TRBV9 and TRBJ2-1; 9 nucleotides match TRBD2. The germline V gene encodes CDR1 SGDLS and CDR2 YYNGEE. V dropped 2 bases and J dropped 6; count of bases not matched to a gene: 6. This CDR3 has 15 residues. The CDR3 DNA is TGTGCCAGCAGCGTGTCCGGGACTAGCCTCAATGAGCAGTTCTTC. Translation gives CASSVSGTSLNEQFF.

This clonotype was observed a few times. The chain links TRBV20-1 to TRBJ2-1, with 9 bases identical to TRBD2. V shed 6 bases, J shed 2 bases, and the junction held 5 bases outside the gene matches. CDR1 and CDR2 from the germline V gene are DFQATT and SNEGSKA (reference sequence). CDR3 length: 14 amino acids. The CDR3 loop reads CSANPSGAYNEQFF. CDR3 DNA: TGCAGTGCAAATCCTAGCGGGGCCTACAATGAGCAGTTCTTC.

The chain joins TRBV6-1 to TRBJ2-2; 7 bases are shared with TRBD1. The CDR3 contains 14 residues. Germline V gene data show CDR1 as MNHNS and CDR2 as SASEGT. Trimming took 10 bases from V and 3 from J; bases not matched to a gene: 8. The CDR3 protein is CANRQGRDTGELFF. Here the CDR3 DNA reads TGTGCCAACAGACAGGGCCGAGACACCGGGGAGCTGTTTTTT.

This clonotype was observed a handful of times. The chain couples TRBV6-2 or TRBV6-3 to TRBJ2-4; tentatively, D is TRBD2 (6 bases). This CDR3 is built from 16 residues. Germline-derived CDR1 and CDR2 are MNHEY and SVGEGT. V was cut by 2 bases and J by 1 base, with 12 bases left in between. The CDR3 spells CASSYPGAGAKNIQYF. CDR3 DNA sequence: TGTGCCAGCAGTTACCCCGGCGCGGGGGCCAAAAACATTCAGTACTTC.

There are many counts of this clonotype. The gene calls are TRBV2 and TRBJ1-1; no firm D call. V was shortened by 8 bases and J by 1 base, with 11 bases between the two germline ends. CDR1 is SNHLY, CDR2 FYNNEI, per germline. This CDR3 is 13 amino acids long. The CDR3, as DNA: TGTGCCAGCGAATCGGAGAAGAACACTGAAGCTTTCTTT. This codes for CASESEKNTEAFF.

There are many counts of this clonotype. The chain has TRBV28 and TRBJ2-6; a possible D gene is TRBD1 (7 bases). The ends were cut back, 8 bases at V and 3 bases at J, with 17 bases in the middle. Germline V CDR1 and CDR2: MDHEN, SYDVKM. The CDR3 has 16 residues. The CDR3 reads CASRPGGPFGANVLTF. The CDR3 nucleotides read TGTGCCAGCCGTCCAGGGGGGCCCTTTGGGGCCAACGTCCTGACTTTC. Supplemented by reference TRBV28 and TRBJ2-6, the full variable domain reads DVKVTQSSRYLVKRTGEKVFLECVQDMDHENMFWYRQDPGLGLRLIYFSYDVKMKEKGDIPEGYSVSREKKERFSLILESASTNQTSMYLCASRPGGPFGANVLTFGAGSRLTVL.

This clonotype was counted ten times or more. This sequence joins TRBV20-1 and TRBJ2-7; 9 nucleotides match TRBD2. Trimming cost V 1 base and J 4 bases; bases outside gene matches: 11. The CDR3 runs to 16 residues. Germline-derived CDR1 and CDR2 are DFQATT and SNEGSKA (reference sequence). The CDR3 sequence: CSARGSLAGVLYEQYF. The CDR3 DNA reads as TGCAGTGCTAGAGGATCCTTAGCGGGAGTTCTGTACGAGCAGTACTTC.

This clonotype showed up many times. The chain couples TRBV28 to TRBJ2-7; 9 bases map to TRBD2. Germline CDR1 is MDHEN and CDR2 is SYDVKM. The V gene end was trimmed by 5 bases and the J gene end by 4 bases; junction bases not matched to a gene: 18. The CDR3 has 18 amino acids. CDR3 sequence: CASSLRQGRLAVRYEQYF. CDR3 nucleotides: TGTGCCAGCAGTCTAAGACAGGGCCGACTAGCGGTTCGGTACGAGCAGTACTTC.

There are many counts of this clonotype. This chain uses TRBV12-3 or TRBV12-4 with TRBJ2-7; D gene uncertain. Between the trimmed V and J ends, which lost 6 bases and 7 bases, there was a span of 10 bases. This CDR3 has 11 amino acids. In nucleotides, the CDR3 is TGTGCCAGCAGACTGTATTGGGAGCAGTACTTC. It codes for CASRLYWEQYF.

This clonotype was observed once. The rearrangement joins TRBV7-3 to TRBJ1-2; 8 positions agree with TRBD1. The CDR3 length is 14 residues. Germline assignment: CDR1 SGHTA and CDR2 FQGTGA. The V gene end was trimmed by 5 bases and the J gene end by 7 bases; junction bases not matched to a gene: 9. The CDR3: CASSALTGAGGYTF. Here the CDR3 DNA reads TGTGCCAGCAGCGCCCTGACAGGGGCGGGTGGCTACACCTTC.

The chain recombines TRBV12-3 or TRBV12-4 with TRBJ2-2; unclear D gene. The CDR3 sequence is 16 residues long. The V gene lost 3 bases and the J gene lost 3 bases, with 14 bases spanning the gap. CDR3 DNA sequence: TGTGCCAGCAGTTTGAGAATGCGGTTGGACACCGGGGAGCTGTTTTTT. Its protein is CASSLRMRLDTGELFF.

The CDR3 sequence is CASTREETQYF. CDR3 sequence (DNA): TGTGCCAGCACCCGGGAAGAGACCCAGTACTTC. The V and J genes are TRBV28 and TRBJ2-5; D remains ambiguous. The CDR3 covers 11 residues. Germline assignment: CDR1 MDHEN and CDR2 SYDVKM. Trimming left V 7 bases short and J 3 bases short, with 6 bases between.

V usage is TRBV6-2 or TRBV6-3 and J usage is TRBJ2-5; 12 bases are shared with TRBD1. With 5 bases clipped from V and 5 bases from J, the junction kept 9 bases outside the gene matches. This CDR3 is 16 amino acids long. The germline V gene has CDR1 MNHEY and CDR2 SVGEGT. CDR3 DNA: TGTGCCAGCAGTGACGGGGACAGGGGGCTAGGGGAGACCCAGTACTTC. Its translation: CASSDGDRGLGETQYF.

The chain is built from TRBV20-1 and TRBJ2-6; TRBD1 is a possible D gene (5 bases). From germline, CDR1 is DFQATT and CDR2 SNEGSKA (reference sequence). The CDR3 covers 16 residues. Trimming stripped 0 bases from V and 0 bases from J, with 9 bases between. This CDR3 reads CSARDTGSSGANVLTF. In DNA form, the CDR3 reads TGCAGTGCTAGAGATACAGGAAGCTCTGGGGCCAACGTCCTGACTTTC.

V usage is TRBV5-1 and J usage is TRBJ2-3; 8 nucleotides line up with TRBD1. The CDR3 is 15 residues long. V shed 3 bases and J 4 bases; nucleotides not matched to a gene: 7. Germline loops: CDR1 SGHRS, CDR2 YFSETQ. The CDR3 nucleotides are TGCGCCAGCAGCTCGGAAGGACAGGGTCCAGATACGCAGTATTTT. This codes for CASSSEGQGPDTQYF.

The genes are TRBV12-3 or TRBV12-4 and TRBJ2-7; 10 bases are a match to TRBD1. The CDR3 contains 14 residues. Trimming removed 7 bases from V and 3 bases from J; junction bases left unmatched: 6. CDR3 sequence: CASTMTGGIYEQYF. In nucleotides, the CDR3 is TGTGCCAGCACCATGACAGGGGGCATCTACGAGCAGTACTTC.

This clonotype was counted ten times or more. The chain combines TRBV6-5 with TRBJ2-7; D remains unclear. CDR3 length: 15 residues. V lost 0 bases and J 7 bases, leaving 16 bases between the germline ends. Germline values: CDR1 MNHEY, CDR2 SVGAGI. The CDR3 DNA sequence: TGTGCCAGCAGTTACTCAACTCGGACCCACGGAGAGCAGTACTTC. It specifies CASSYSTRTHGEQYF.

This clonotype was observed many times. The chain combines TRBV25-1 with TRBJ2-4; D is perhaps TRBD2 (6 bases). V was cut by 1 base and J by 7 bases, with 11 bases left in between. The CDR3 sequence is 14 residues long. Germline V lookup: CDR1 MGHDK, CDR2 SYGVNS. CDR3 nucleotides: TGTGCCAGCAGTGAATGGGAGGAGAGGAACATTCAGTACTTC. It translates to CASSEWEERNIQYF.

This clonotype was observed a handful of times. The V gene is TRBV19, the J gene TRBJ1-1; D not resolved. Germline values: CDR1 LNHDA, CDR2 SQIVND (reference sequence). The CDR3 covers 13 residues. Between the trimmed V and J ends, which lost 10 bases and 4 bases, there was a span of 16 bases. Written as DNA, the CDR3 is TGTGCCACAGCCCCCCGAGGCGGCACTGAAGCTTTCTTT. Translation: CATAPRGGTEAFF.

The chain has TRBV7-2 and TRBJ1-4; D is unresolved. Trimming removed 0 bases at V and 8 bases at J, with 10 bases between. The CDR3 has 14 residues. Germline loops: CDR1 SGHTA, CDR2 FQGNSA. For the CDR3, the DNA is TGTGCCAGCAGCTTAGCGGTGGGTGGAGAAAAACTGTTTTTT. This codes for CASSLAVGGEKLFF. The full variable domain, with the rest looked up from reference TRBV7-2 and TRBJ1-4, is GAGVSQSPSNKVTEKGKDVELRCDPISGHTALYWYRQSLGQGLEFLIYFQGNSAPDKSGLPSDRFSAERTGGSVSTLTIQRTQQEDSAVYLCASSLAVGGEKLFFGSGTQLSVL.

This clonotype has a count of ten or more. This rearrangement joins TRBV29-1 to TRBJ2-7; 7 nucleotides match TRBD2. The germline V gene has CDR1 SQVTM and CDR2 ANQGSEA. Germline trimming cut 2 bases from V and 4 bases from J; bases unmatched to any gene: 14. The CDR3 sequence is 16 residues long. Written as DNA, the CDR3 is TGCAGCGTTGAAAACCTCCGGGACTACCTCGGGTACGAGCAGTACTTC. Translation: CSVENLRDYLGYEQYF.

The V call is TRBV7-2, the J call TRBJ2-2, with D unclear. Germline-derived CDR1 and CDR2 are SGHTA and FQGNSA. Trimming cost V 2 bases and J 0 bases, with 7 bases left between them. This CDR3 has 15 amino acids. In nucleotides, the CDR3 is TGTGCCAGCAGCTTATTAAAGCCGAACACCGGGGAGCTGTTTTTT. This translates into CASSLLKPNTGELFF.

At least ten counts were recorded for this clonotype. The chain uses TRBV5-1 and TRBJ1-5, with 7 bases fitting TRBD1. The germline V gene has CDR1 SGHRS and CDR2 YFSETQ. With V trimmed by 4 bases and J by 6 bases, 4 bases remained unmatched. The CDR3 consists of 13 residues. The DNA for the CDR3 is TGCGCCAGCAGCGCGGCAGGGGGTCAGCCCCAGCATTTT. Its translation: CASSAAGGQPQHF.

The V and J genes are TRBV9 and TRBJ1-2; TRBD1 matches 7 bases. The CDR3 is made up of 16 amino acids. Trimming at V came to 4 bases and at J to 5 bases, leaving 14 bases not matched to a gene. The germline V gene has CDR1 SGDLS and CDR2 YYNGEE. DNA for the CDR3: TGTGCCAGCAGCCCCGAGGGAGGGGGCTTTTGGTATGGCTACACCTTC. Encoded protein: CASSPEGGGFWYGYTF. Variable domain in full (rest from reference TRBV9 and TRBJ1-2): DSGVTQTPKHLITATGQRVTLRCSPRSGDLSVYWYQQSLDQGLQFLIQYYNGEERAKGNILERFSAQQFPDLHSELNLSSLELGDSALYFCASSPEGGGFWYGYTFGSGTRLTVV.

The chain combines TRBV5-1 with TRBJ2-3; D uncertain. Germline lookup yields CDR1 SGHRS and CDR2 YFSETQ. The CDR3 sequence is 14 residues long. V dropped 0 bases and J dropped 5 bases, with 10 bases sitting between them. CDR3 in amino acids: CASSLGFGGDTQYF. The CDR3 DNA reads as TGCGCCAGCAGCTTGGGGTTTGGCGGAGATACGCAGTATTTT.

This clonotype was seen many times. The rearrangement uses TRBV24-1 and TRBJ2-1; maybe TRBD2 (6 bases). Trimming pared 4 bases from V and 9 bases from J, leaving 15 bases between. The CDR3 runs to 14 residues. In germline, CDR1 is KGHDR, CDR2 SFDVKD. The CDR3 DNA reads as TGTGCCACCAGTGACCGACAAACTAGCACTGAGCAGTTCTTC. Its translation is CATSDRQTSTEQFF.